This TCR beta chain was recorded in a study of T cells expressing NK-cell markers (dated by TCRdb to the early 2020s). With respect to the entire study: In sorted CD3+CD56+NKG2C+, CD3+CD56+NKG2C- and CD3+CD56-NKG2C+ T-cell subsets from 8 or 9 donors, TCR beta-chain repertoires were profiled. Of the eight sequenced donors, seven were found to be HCMV-seropositive and one was found to be HCMV-seronegative. Randomly selected healthy volunteers, three men and five women, were used as the eight sequenced donors. Illumina HiSeq 2000/2500, MiSeq or NextSeq was used to sequence libraries as 2 x 150 bp reads. Study-level results and caveats: Those dominant clonotypes were again the most abundant among CD3+CD56-NKG2C+ cells in several donors, at about 25-60.1%. For about 6 donors, the dominant CD3+CD56+NKG2C+ clonotypes were among the top 10 CD8+ clonotypes and accounted for about 1.0-7.0% of CD8+ T cells. It remained unclear whether the expanded NKG2C-expressing T cell clones were specific for HCMV antigens.

HCMV serostatus was determined by detecting HCMV-specific IgG in serum with a commercial ELISA kit. Peripheral blood mononuclear cells were isolated from blood by Ficoll density gradient centrifugation. Sequenced using an Illumina HiSeq 2000. TCR beta cDNA libraries were made by 5'RACE template switching that added a universal primer site and unique molecular identifiers. Synthesis of cDNA was primed from the TCR beta constant segment and was followed by two consecutive PCR amplification steps. The paper's processing steps were these. MIGEC handled demultiplexing of the reads and grouping by UMI, while MiTCR was used to assemble and quantify clonotypes. Only TCR cDNA sequences supported by at least two reads were kept to exclude erroneous sequences. The tcR package was used for downstream repertoire analysis, and clonotypes were matched across fractions by CDR3 nucleotide sequence plus V segment. VDJmatch was used to annotate antigen specificity against VDJdb, with one amino acid substitution in CDR3 allowed. The reads were reprocessed in TCRdb, with one entry per CDR3 protein sequence and no accompanying DNA. The V and J calls and clone size come from TCRdb's table, not from the authors' own analysis. The sample table on file contains 90,000 to 130,000 distinct CDR3 sequences. The leading ten clones occupy roughly 18% of the sample.

From the germline V gene, CDR1 is MNHNS and CDR2 is SASEGT. Inclusive of the bounding cysteine and phenylalanine, the CDR3 is 16 residues long. No DNA sequence is on record. Comment on this clonotype: Which antigen it targets is not known.

The V and J genes are TRBV6-1 and TRBJ1-2; TCRdb proposes TRBD1, but this gene call is untestable without DNA. Sequencing was done on a sample of blood T cells: a sorted CD56 or NKG2C T cell subset, CD4+ or CD8+ T cells, or bulk PBMC T cells (not recorded which). The TCR sequence derives from a woman aged 18 to 75 in good health. The encoded CDR3 is CASSLYPGQASLGYTF.